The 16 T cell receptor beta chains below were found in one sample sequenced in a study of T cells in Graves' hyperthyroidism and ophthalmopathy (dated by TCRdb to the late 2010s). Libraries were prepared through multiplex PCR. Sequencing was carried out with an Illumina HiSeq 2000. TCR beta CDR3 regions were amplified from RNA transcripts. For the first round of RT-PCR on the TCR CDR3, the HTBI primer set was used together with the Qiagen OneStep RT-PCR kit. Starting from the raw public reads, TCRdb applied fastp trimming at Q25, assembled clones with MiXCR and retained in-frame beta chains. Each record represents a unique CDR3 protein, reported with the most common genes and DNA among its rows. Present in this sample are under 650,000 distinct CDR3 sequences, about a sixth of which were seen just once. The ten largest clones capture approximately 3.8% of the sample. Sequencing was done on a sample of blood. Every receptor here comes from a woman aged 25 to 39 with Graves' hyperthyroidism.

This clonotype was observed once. The CDR3 loop is CASNRPGGGEKLFF. The CDR3 coding sequence is TGCGCCAGCAACAGACCCGGAGGGGGTGAAAAACTGTTTTTT. This chain connects TRBV5-1 to TRBJ1-4; tentatively, D is TRBD1 (6 bases). The CDR3 length is 14 residues. Germline CDR1 is SGHRS and CDR2 is YFSETQ. The germline V and J ends were trimmed by 6 bases and 7 bases, with 16 bases remaining between them.

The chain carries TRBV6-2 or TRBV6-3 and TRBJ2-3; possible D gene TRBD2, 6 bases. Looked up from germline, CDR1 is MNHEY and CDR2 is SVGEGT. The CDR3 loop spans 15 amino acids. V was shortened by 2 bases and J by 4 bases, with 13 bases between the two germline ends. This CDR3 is CASSYPTSPADTQYF. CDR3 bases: TGTGCCAGCAGTTACCCGACTAGTCCGGCAGATACGCAGTATTTT.

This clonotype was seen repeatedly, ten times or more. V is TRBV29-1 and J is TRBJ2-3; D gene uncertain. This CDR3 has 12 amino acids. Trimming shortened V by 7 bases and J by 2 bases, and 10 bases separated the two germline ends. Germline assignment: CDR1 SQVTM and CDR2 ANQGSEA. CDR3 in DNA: TGCAGCGGTCTCGCTGACACAGATACGCAGTATTTT. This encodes CSGLADTDTQYF.

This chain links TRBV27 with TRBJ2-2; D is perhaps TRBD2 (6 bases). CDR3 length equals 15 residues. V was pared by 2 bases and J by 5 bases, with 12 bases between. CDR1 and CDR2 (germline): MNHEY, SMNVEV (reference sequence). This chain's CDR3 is CASSLKGGRTGELFF. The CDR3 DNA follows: TGTGCCAGCAGTTTAAAGGGAGGTCGGACCGGGGAGCTGTTTTTT.

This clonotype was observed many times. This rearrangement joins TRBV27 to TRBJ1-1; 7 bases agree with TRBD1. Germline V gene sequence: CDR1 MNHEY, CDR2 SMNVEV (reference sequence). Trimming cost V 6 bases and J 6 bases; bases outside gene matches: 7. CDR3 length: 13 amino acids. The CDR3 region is CASRSQGIAEAFF. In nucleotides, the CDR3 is TGTGCCAGCAGATCACAGGGGATCGCTGAAGCTTTCTTT.

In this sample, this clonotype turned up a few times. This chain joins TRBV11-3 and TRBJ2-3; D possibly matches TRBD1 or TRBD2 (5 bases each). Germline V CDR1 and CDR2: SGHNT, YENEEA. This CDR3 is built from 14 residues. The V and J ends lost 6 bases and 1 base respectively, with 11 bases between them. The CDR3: CASSNRDGTDTQYF. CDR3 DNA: TGTGCCAGCAGTAACCGGGACGGCACAGATACGCAGTATTTT.

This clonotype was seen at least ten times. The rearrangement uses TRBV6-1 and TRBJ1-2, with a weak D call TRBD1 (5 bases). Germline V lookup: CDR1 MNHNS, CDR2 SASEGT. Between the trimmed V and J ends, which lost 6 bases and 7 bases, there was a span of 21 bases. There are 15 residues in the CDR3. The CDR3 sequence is CASRPWMGGDGGYTF. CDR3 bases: TGTGCCAGCAGACCCTGGATGGGGGGTGACGGTGGCTACACCTTC.

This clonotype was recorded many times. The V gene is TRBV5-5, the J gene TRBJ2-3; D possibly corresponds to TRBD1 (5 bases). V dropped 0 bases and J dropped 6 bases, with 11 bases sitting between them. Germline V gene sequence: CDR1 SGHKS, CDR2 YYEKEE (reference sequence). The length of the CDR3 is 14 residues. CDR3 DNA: TGTGCCAGCAGCTTGGTACAGGCTTGGGATACGCAGTATTTT. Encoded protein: CASSLVQAWDTQYF.

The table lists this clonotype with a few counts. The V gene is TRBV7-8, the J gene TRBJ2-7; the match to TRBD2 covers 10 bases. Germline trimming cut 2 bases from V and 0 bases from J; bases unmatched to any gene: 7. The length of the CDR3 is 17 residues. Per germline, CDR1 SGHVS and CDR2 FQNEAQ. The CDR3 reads CASSLPRTSGSSYEQYF. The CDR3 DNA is TGTGCCAGCAGCTTACCCCGGACTAGCGGCAGCTCCTACGAGCAGTACTTC.

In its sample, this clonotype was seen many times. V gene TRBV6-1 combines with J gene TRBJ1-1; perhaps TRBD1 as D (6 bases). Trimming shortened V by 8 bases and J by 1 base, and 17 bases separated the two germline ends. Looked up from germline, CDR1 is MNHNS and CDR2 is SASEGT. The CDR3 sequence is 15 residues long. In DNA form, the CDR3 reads TGTGCCAGCCGACCAGGGGACGCAGGGAACACTGAAGCTTTCTTT. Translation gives CASRPGDAGNTEAFF.

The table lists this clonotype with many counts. For the CDR3, the DNA is TGCAGTGCTAGAGGCCAGACAGTCTATGGCTACACCTTC. The encoded protein is CSARGQTVYGYTF. J is TRBJ1-2 and V is TRBV20-1; possibly TRBD1 for D (5 bases). The CDR3 extends over 13 amino acids. Germline V gene sequence: CDR1 DFQATT, CDR2 SNEGSKA (reference sequence). Trimming removed 1 base from V and 4 bases from J, with 10 bases in between.

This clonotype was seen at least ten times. The CDR3 loop reads CASSPLASGTYNEQFF. Written as DNA, the CDR3 is TGTGCCAGCAGCCCACTAGCGAGCGGGACCTACAATGAGCAGTTCTTC. The chain uses TRBV11-2 and TRBJ2-1, with 7 bases identical to TRBD2. The germline V gene encodes CDR1 SGHAT and CDR2 FQNNGV. V lost 5 bases to trimming and J lost 2 bases; unmatched junction nucleotides: 9. CDR3 length: 16 amino acids.

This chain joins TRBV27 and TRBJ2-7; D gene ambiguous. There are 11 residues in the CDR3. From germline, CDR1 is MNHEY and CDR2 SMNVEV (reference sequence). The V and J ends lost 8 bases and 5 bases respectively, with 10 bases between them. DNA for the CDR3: TGTGCCAGCCACTCTACCGACGAGCAGTACTTC. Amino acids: CASHSTDEQYF.

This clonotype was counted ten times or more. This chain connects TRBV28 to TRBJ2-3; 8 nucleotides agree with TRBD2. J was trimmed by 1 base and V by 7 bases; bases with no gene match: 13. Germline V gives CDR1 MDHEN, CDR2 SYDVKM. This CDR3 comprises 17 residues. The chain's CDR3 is CASNPAGGGLGTDTQYF. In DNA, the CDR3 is TGTGCCAGCAACCCCGCGGGGGGCGGATTAGGCACAGATACGCAGTATTTT.

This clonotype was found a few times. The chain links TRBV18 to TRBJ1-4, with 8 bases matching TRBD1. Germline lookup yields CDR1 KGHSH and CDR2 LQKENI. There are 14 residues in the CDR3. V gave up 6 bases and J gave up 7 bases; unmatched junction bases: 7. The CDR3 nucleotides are TGTGCCAGCTCGCCGGACAGGGCGAGTGAAAAACTGTTTTTT. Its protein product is CASSPDRASEKLFF.

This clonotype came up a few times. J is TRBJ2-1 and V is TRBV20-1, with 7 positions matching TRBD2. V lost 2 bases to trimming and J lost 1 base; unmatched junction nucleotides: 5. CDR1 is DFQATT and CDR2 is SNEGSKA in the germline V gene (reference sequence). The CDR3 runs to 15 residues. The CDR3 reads CSARYGRRSYNEQFF. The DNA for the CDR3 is TGCAGTGCTAGATACGGGAGGCGGTCCTACAATGAGCAGTTCTTC.